A selection of T cell receptor beta chains follows, all from one sample in a study of identifying expanded T cells in peripheral blood. Repertoires were generated with immunoSEQ multiplex PCR, while TCRdb's copy carries only in-frame clones and drops some. The data contain about 80,000 clones, around 90% of them seen just once; the ten biggest clones take up over 15%. The sample was blood. These receptors all stem from a person aged 18 to 75 in good health. Each CDR3 is given with its conserved first and last residue. Where a row states a size, it is once, few, many or the class of an expanded clone; other rows omit it.

v_call,cdr3_length,clone_size,j_call,cdr3_aa
TRBV6-6,15,.,TRBJ1-3,CASSPRQGTGNTIYF
TRBV9,14,.,TRBJ2-2,CASSVGGLTGELFF
TRBV7-9,14,many,TRBJ1-4,CASSPEYSNEKLFF
TRBV2,12,.,TRBJ1-5,CASSGIYQPQHF
TRBV5-1,17,.,TRBJ2-7,CASSLASGRRSSYEQYF
TRBV6-6,15,.,TRBJ2-5,CASSYFSGTQETQYF
TRBV5-1,19,.,TRBJ2-7,CASSHPNPGTGELPYEQYF
TRBV19,16,.,TRBJ1-5,CASRGQGAGLDQPQHF
TRBV27,17,.,TRBJ1-4,CASGRDTTNMRHEKLFF
TRBV7-9,15,.,TRBJ1-1,CASRKEGQGYTEAFF
TRBV18,15,once,TRBJ2-5,CASSPARGQQETQYF
TRBV28,15,.,TRBJ1-2,CASSLSGTGGYGYTF
TRBV18,13,.,TRBJ1-4,CASSPYRDEKLFF
TRBV6-6,11,.,TRBJ2-5,CASSALETQYF
TRBV19,15,once,TRBJ1-6,CASNTATSYNSPLHF
TRBV7-9,14,.,TRBJ2-5,CASSFGAARDDQYF
TRBV19,15,.,TRBJ2-2,CASIISGVNTGELFF
TRBV6-5,15,.,TRBJ2-5,CASSYGDSGGETQYF
TRBV7-9,17,.,TRBJ2-5,CASSSMSSGDNQETQYF
TRBV6-1,15,.,TRBJ1-3,CASSEALPLMREASF
TRBV19,14,.,TRBJ1-1,CATAIGQGDTEAFF
TRBV2,13,.,TRBJ2-3,CASSAWGADTQYF
TRBV6-4,16,.,TRBJ1-1,CASSDKEGSPLAEAFF
TRBV2,12,.,TRBJ1-2,CASSGTGDGYTF
TRBV7-9,18,few,TRBJ1-6,CASSLGQGQYSYNSPLHF
TRBV5-1,13,.,TRBJ1-2,CASSPGQNYGYTF
TRBV27,13,.,TRBJ1-6,CATRLRFNSPLHF
TRBV4-1,16,.,TRBJ2-3,CASSQPGTLSTRTQYF
TRBV6-5,16,.,TRBJ1-5,CASSLRQGRGNQPQHF
TRBV21-1,16,.,TRBJ1-6,CASSNYQGYYNSPLHF
TRBV4-3,15,.,TRBJ1-6,CASSLGTLRNSPLHF
TRBV5-4,17,.,TRBJ2-3,CASSWVSGGLYTDTQYF
TRBV18,12,few,TRBJ1-2,CASSPLRGGYTF
TRBV2,12,.,TRBJ2-5,CASMALEETQYF
TRBV5-5,14,.,TRBJ1-4,CASSQDTGDEKLFF
TRBV5-1,14,.,TRBJ2-3,CASSGSGNPDTQYF
TRBV27,15,.,TRBJ2-2,CASRRAGGGTGELFF
TRBV11-2,16,.,TRBJ2-5,CASSRLGQGNQETQYF
TRBV2,14,.,TRBJ2-5,CASTLAGAQETQYF
TRBV9,18,.,TRBJ2-2,CASSVVPATQVMAGELFF
TRBV6-4,14,medium-sized,TRBJ2-3,CASSGTGGTDTQYF
TRBV7-2,12,once,TRBJ2-5,CASSLALETQYF
TRBV7-2,16,.,TRBJ2-3,CASSLVYWGSTDTQYF
TRBV7-2,16,once,TRBJ2-7,CASSQYGTAGPYEQYF
TRBV10-3,14,medium-sized,TRBJ2-7,CAIKSGRDSYEQYF
TRBV5-1,15,.,TRBJ2-1,CASSLWAGRGNEQFF
TRBV27,14,.,TRBJ1-2,CASSPMGRNYGYTF
TRBV9,16,.,TRBJ2-5,CASSVGQVGTQETQYF
TRBV4-1,12,.,TRBJ1-2,CASSQMLGGYTF
TRBV7-9,18,.,TRBJ2-1,CASSPPVGFLSSYNEQFF
TRBV4-2,11,.,TRBJ2-1,CASSQENEQFF
TRBV6-5,12,.,TRBJ2-7,CASTGLEYEQYF
TRBV6-4,12,once,TRBJ2-2,CASSDSFGELFF
TRBV6-5,14,.,TRBJ1-2,CASSRDGATYGYTF
TRBV4-2,15,.,TRBJ2-7,CASSQDSSVYVEQYF
TRBV28,16,.,TRBJ2-5,CASSVHSGGPQETQYF
TRBV6-5,15,.,TRBJ2-5,CASSYPQGAQETQYF
TRBV28,13,.,TRBJ1-1,CASINSMNTEAFF
TRBV6-5,14,.,TRBJ1-1,CASSYLQGGTEAFF
TRBV25-1,15,few,TRBJ1-2,CASSDWNRGSYGYTF